Each of the 25 T cell receptor beta chains below was sequenced from the same sample in a study of cytomegalovirus exposure and HLA in healthy donors. Generated by immunoSEQ multiplex PCR, the TCRdb table keeps only in-frame clones and is missing some. The table lists 80,000 to 100,000 clones, roughly 88% of them singletons. The sample comprised PBMCs. The receptors stem from a man under 40 in good health and CMV-seronegative.

The table lists this clone with a count of one. The rearrangement uses TRBV5-1 and TRBJ2-2; D perhaps matches TRBD2 (6 bases). V lost 1 base and J 7 bases, leaving 14 bases between the germline ends. The CDR3 is 15 amino acids. Germline V lookup: CDR1 SGHRS, CDR2 YFSETQ. The CDR3 DNA reads as TGCGCCAGCAGCTTGACTTCGGGGGTTGGCGGGGAGCTGTTTTTT. Translating gives CASSLTSGVGGELFF.

The rearrangement uses TRBV5-1 and TRBJ2-1, with 8 bases identical to TRBD2. Germline CDR1 and CDR2: SGHRS and YFSETQ. V dropped 4 bases and J dropped 9; count of bases not matched to a gene: 12. The CDR3 loop spans 15 amino acids. The CDR3 nucleotides are TGCGCCAGCAGCCAGGCCGGGACTAGGTTTTTTGAGCAGTTCTTC. Amino acids: CASSQAGTRFFEQFF.

The chain couples TRBV13 to TRBJ1-1; 11 bases map to TRBD1. Trimming at V came to 4 bases and at J to 6 bases, leaving 7 bases not matched to a gene. Germline CDR1 is PRHDT and CDR2 is FYEKMQ (reference sequence). The CDR3 contains 15 residues. Written as DNA, the CDR3 is TGTGCCAGCAGCTCGCGGGGACAGGGGGGCGCTGAAGCTTTCTTT. It specifies CASSSRGQGGAEAFF.

The chain combines TRBV6-1 with TRBJ1-1, with D unclear. The CDR3 spans 12 residues. Trimming removed 5 bases at V and 6 bases at J, with 10 bases between. Germline V CDR1 and CDR2: MNHNS, SASEGT. The DNA for the CDR3 is TGTGCCAGCAGTTCGGAAAGCGCTGAAGCTTTCTTT. Its protein is CASSSESAEAFF.

The count of this clone is one. The chain links TRBV9 to TRBJ2-2; the match to TRBD2 covers 7 bases. V shed 2 bases and J 4 bases; nucleotides not matched to a gene: 5. The CDR3 totals 15 residues. Germline assignment: CDR1 SGDLS and CDR2 YYNGEE. The CDR3: CASSVAGDGTGELFF. The CDR3 DNA follows: TGTGCCAGCAGCGTGGCGGGAGATGGCACCGGGGAGCTGTTTTTT.

J is TRBJ1-3 and V is TRBV11-1, with a possible D match to TRBD1 (5 bases). This CDR3 has 15 amino acids. Germline V gene lookup returns CDR1 SGHAT and CDR2 FQDESV (reference sequence). Trimming shortened V by 4 bases and J by 0 bases, and 10 bases separated the two germline ends. DNA of the CDR3: TGTGCCAGCAGCTCCCGGGACTACTCTGGAAACACCATATATTTT. This translates into CASSSRDYSGNTIYF.

This chain joins TRBV4-1 and TRBJ2-7, with 8 bases that match TRBD2. V dropped 5 bases and J dropped 0; count of bases not matched to a gene: 6. Germline CDR1 is MGHRA and CDR2 is YSYEKL. The CDR3 length is 15 residues. This chain's CDR3 is CASSIPGLDSYEQYF. The CDR3 DNA reads TGCGCCAGCAGCATTCCGGGACTAGACTCCTACGAGCAGTACTTC.

The chain employs TRBV12-2 and TRBJ1-2; the D segment call TRBD1 is taken from the table without a DNA check. TRBV12-2 is assigned pseudogene status. This CDR3 is 12 amino acids long. CDR3: CASRTDSTGYTF. In DNA form, the CDR3 reads TGTGCAAGTCGTACGGACAGTACAGGCTACACCTTC.

V is TRBV19 and J is TRBJ1-5, with no clear D. Trimming shortened V by 3 bases and J by 6 bases, and 15 bases separated the two germline ends. CDR3 length: 15 residues. The V gene's germline CDR1 is LNHDA and CDR2 SQIVND (reference sequence). The CDR3 loop is CASSMGGPLTQPQHF. As DNA, the CDR3 is TGTGCCAGTAGTATGGGAGGCCCCTTAACTCAGCCCCAGCATTTT.

A single count supports this clone. The chain couples TRBV2 to TRBJ2-3, with D perhaps TRBD2 (5 bases). There are 16 residues in the CDR3. V shed 6 bases and J shed 3 bases, with 19 bases lying between them. Germline CDR1 SNHLY, CDR2 FYNNEI. In DNA, the CDR3 is TGTGCCAGCAGCCCCGCCAGTACTAGAAGAACAGATACGCAGTATTTT. Its protein product is CASSPASTRRTDTQYF.

This clone was found once. An end of the junction does not agree with germline; a read error may underlie this. The V call is TRBV6-4, the J call TRBJ1-3; D unresolved. Looked up from germline, CDR1 is MRHNA and CDR2 is SNTAGT. This CDR3 has 16 residues. In DNA form, the CDR3 reads TGTGCCAGCAGTGACCCCACTAGTTATCCTGGACACACCATATATTTT. Encoded protein: CASSDPTSYPGHTIYF.

CDR3 DNA sequence: TGTGCCAGCAGTTACCCTCCAGGGTATGTCTCTGAAGCTTTCTTT. Residues: CASSYPPGYVSEAFF. The chain employs TRBV6-5 and TRBJ1-1, with a tentative D call TRBD1 (5 bases). Germline V gives CDR1 MNHEY, CDR2 SVGAGI. The V end lost 2 bases, the J end lost 6 bases, and 16 bases lay between the germline ends. The CDR3 covers 15 residues.

The chain employs TRBV7-2 and TRBJ2-1, with D possibly being TRBD2 (6 bases). Germline V lookup: CDR1 SGHTA, CDR2 FQGNSA. V was cut by 1 base and J by 2 bases, with 12 bases left in between. This CDR3 has 16 amino acids. CDR3 DNA sequence: TGTGCCAGCAGCTTAGTTTTCGGGGGAGCCTACAATGAGCAGTTCTTC. This encodes CASSLVFGGAYNEQFF.

The gene calls are TRBV30 and TRBJ1-4, with 8 bases that match TRBD1. The CDR3 runs 15 residues. The J segment lost 14 bases and the V segment lost 2 bases, leaving 16 bases of the junction unmatched. CDR1 GTSNPN and CDR2 SVGIG come from the germline V gene (reference sequence). In DNA form, the CDR3 reads TGTGCCTGGAGTCATACAGGGGGTCGGAGAAAGGGGCTGTTTTTT. The encoded protein is CAWSHTGGRRKGLFF.

The genes are TRBV15 and TRBJ2-3; 7 positions agree with TRBD2. Germline CDR1 LNHNV, CDR2 YYDKDF (reference sequence). There are 16 residues in the CDR3. V lost 4 bases and J lost 0; bases outside the gene matches: 7. The CDR3 sequence is CATSKLSGTSTDTQYF. The CDR3 bases are TGTGCCACCAGCAAATTGAGCGGGACTAGCACAGATACGCAGTATTTT.

The V call is TRBV7-9, the J call TRBJ2-1, with a weak D call TRBD1 (6 bases). The CDR3 is made up of 16 amino acids. Germline V CDR1 and CDR2: SEHNR, FQNEAQ (reference sequence). The V end was cut by 1 base, the J end by 8 bases, with 18 bases between. CDR3 in DNA: TGTGCCAGCAGCTTAGAGCCCAACAGGGCGGTTGATGAGCAGTTCTTC. It translates to CASSLEPNRAVDEQFF.

This clone occurred a few times. This chain joins TRBV7-2 and TRBJ2-7; the match to TRBD1 covers 9 bases. This CDR3 is 15 amino acids long. V was clipped by 4 bases and J by 4 bases; unmatched bases: 8. Germline V gene lookup returns CDR1 SGHTA and CDR2 FQGNSA. CDR3 DNA sequence: TGTGCCAGCAGCTCTCGGGACAGGGCTCAGTACGAGCAGTACTTC. Translating gives CASSSRDRAQYEQYF.

The chain couples TRBV7-8 to TRBJ2-2; a possible D gene is TRBD1 (7 bases). V was pared by 1 base and J by 6 bases, with 15 bases between. Germline lookup yields CDR1 SGHVS and CDR2 FQNEAQ. The CDR3 length is 16 residues. The CDR3 nucleotides read TGTGCCAGCAGCTTAGGCGGGACAGTGGGGCCCGGGGAGCTGTTTTTT. Translating it yields CASSLGGTVGPGELFF.

The rearrangement joins TRBV5-4 to TRBJ2-7; 11 positions match TRBD1. With 4 bases clipped from V and 4 bases from J, the junction kept 7 bases outside the gene matches. The CDR3 runs to 15 residues. Germline CDR1 and CDR2: SGHNT and YYREEE (reference sequence). The CDR3 nucleotides read TGTGCCAGCAGCAAGGGACAGGGGGGCTCGTACGAGCAGTACTTC. Amino acids: CASSKGQGGSYEQYF.

This clone was observed once. The chain couples TRBV2 to TRBJ2-2, with no clear D. This CDR3 has 14 amino acids. Trimming removed 6 bases at V and 6 bases at J, with 14 bases between. Germline assignment: CDR1 SNHLY and CDR2 FYNNEI. The CDR3 region has the DNA TGTGCCAGCAGGTCGAGACCGGGTTCCGGGGAGCTGTTTTTT. Amino acid sequence: CASRSRPGSGELFF.

This clone was seen just once. The chain employs TRBV5-8 and TRBJ1-3; 8 positions agree with TRBD1. The V gene end was trimmed by 6 bases and the J gene end by 2 bases; junction bases not matched to a gene: 4. CDR3 size: 14 residues. Germline values: CDR1 SGHTS, CDR2 YDEGEE. The CDR3 nucleotides read TGTGCCAGCACCCTACAGGGGGCTGGAAACACCATATATTTT. This encodes CASTLQGAGNTIYF.

The J gene is TRBJ1-3, the V gene TRBV9; D may be TRBD1 (5 bases). The germline V gene encodes CDR1 SGDLS and CDR2 YYNGEE. This CDR3 has 14 amino acids. The germline V and J ends were trimmed by 3 bases and 4 bases, with 11 bases remaining between them. The DNA for the CDR3 is TGTGCCAGCAGCGAGAGGGGACTGGGAAACACCATATATTTT. Translated, it gives CASSERGLGNTIYF.

The chain joins TRBV27 to TRBJ2-1, with 9 positions matching TRBD2. CDR1 MNHEY and CDR2 SMNVEV come from the germline V gene (reference sequence). Losses at the gene ends were 2 bases for V and 0 bases for J; bases not matched to a gene: 5. CDR3 length: 17 amino acids. The CDR3 is CASSLLTSGPSYNEQFF. CDR3 coding DNA: TGTGCCAGCAGTTTACTGACTAGCGGCCCCTCCTACAATGAGCAGTTCTTC.

The J gene is TRBJ2-3, the V gene TRBV10-1; 11 bases match TRBD2. CDR3 length equals 16 residues. The junction had 7 bases not matched to a gene; V was cut back by 5 bases and J by 3 bases. CDR1 WNHNN and CDR2 SYGVQD come from the germline V gene (reference sequence). The CDR3 region has the DNA TGCGCCAGCAGTCCGGGACTAGCGGAGGTGACAGATACGCAGTATTTT. Translated: CASSPGLAEVTDTQYF.

This chain joins TRBV2 and TRBJ2-1, with D perhaps TRBD1 (5 bases). Germline V CDR1 and CDR2: SNHLY, FYNNEI. Deletions cut 6 bases from V and 4 bases from J, with 16 bases between. This CDR3 is 15 amino acids long. CDR3 loop: CASRGRSFVYNEQFF. CDR3 coding DNA: TGTGCCAGCAGGGGGCGATCATTCGTATACAATGAGCAGTTCTTC.